The source of this T cell receptor beta chain is a study of blood T cell repertoires in COVID-19. The wider study: Material from acute and convalescent COVID-19 was sourced from the United States, Italy and Spain. PBMCs, B-cell-depleted T cells, or T cells provided the cDNA or gDNA that made up the material.

As handled by the study authors: Nucleated cell number was recorded as an estimate derived from reference gene primer amplification. TCRdb keeps only in-frame clones here, not all; method: immunoSEQ multiplex PCR. That table supplies the V and J calls and clone size; D and trimming were determined from the DNA. This sample has 130,000 to 150,000 clones; around 82% occur once, and the top ten carry roughly 4.7%. V lost 3 bases and J lost 6, with 15 bases in between. Germline V CDR1 and CDR2: DFQATT, SNEGSKA (reference sequence). The CDR3 totals 14 residues. Sample: peripheral blood. The receptor comes from a woman in her forties or fifties with acute or convalescent COVID-19. V usage is TRBV20-1 and J usage is TRBJ1-5; D possibly corresponds to TRBD1 (5 bases). This CDR3 is CSASNPEDIQPQHF. The DNA for the CDR3 is TGCAGTGCTAGTAACCCCGAGGACATTCAGCCCCAGCATTTT.